The present T cell receptor beta chain was sequenced within a study of cytomegalovirus exposure and HLA in healthy donors. The overall study: Previous work identified 90 million to 130 million unique TCR beta sequences from roughly 170 million T cells.

As concerns this clone: What it binds is unknown.

Overall study findings and caveats: A later analysis linked a missense DCLRE1C variant to TCR beta V- and J-gene trimming.

The V end was cut by 7 bases, the J end by 8 bases, with 15 bases between. Germline-derived CDR1 and CDR2 are SEHNR and FQNEAQ (reference sequence). This CDR3 region has 13 residues. Amplification used 60 Vbeta primers and 13 Jbeta primers. Profiled with immunoSEQ multiplex PCR; TCRdb holds only in-frame clones, not every one. The sample includes some 200,000 clones, roughly three quarters of them seen just once. The sequence was obtained from a male donor in good health and CMV-seropositive. Source material: PBMCs. V and J are TRBV7-9 and TRBJ1-3; perhaps TRBD1 as D (5 bases). This CDR3 is CASTITGTYTIYF. Here the CDR3 DNA reads TGTGCCAGCACCATCACAGGCACCTACACCATATATTTT.